This T cell receptor beta chain was observed in a study of T-cell reconstitution after alpha-beta-depleted transplantation in children. General observations from the study: Surviving recipient T cells and thymic progenitors underlay high day-60 TCRbeta diversity in some patients.

CDR1 WNHNN and CDR2 SYGVQD come from the germline V gene (reference sequence). V gave up 4 bases and J gave up 9 bases, with 13 bases separating them. The CDR3 extends over 13 amino acids. As it was prepared, the TCRbeta library received unique molecular identifiers. TCRdb reprocessed the PCR reads via MiXCR and lists one record per CDR3 protein. The repertoire holds roughly 670,000 distinct CDR3 sequences, about 12% seen once, with 0.79% in the top ten. About this clonotype itself: Antigen unknown.

The sequenced sample was PBMCs, obtained before TCRalphabeta/CD19-depleted stem cell transplant. The rearrangement joins TRBV10-1 to TRBJ2-1, with TRBD2 as a possible D gene (5 bases). The TCR was taken from a girl aged 2 to 9 with congenital amegakaryocytic thrombocytopenia, due to receive a stem cell transplant. CDR3 loop: CASSAGPRGEQFF. The DNA for the CDR3 is TGCGCCAGCAGTGCCGGGCCCCGGGGTGAGCAGTTCTTC.